The subject of this entry is one TCR beta chain. Its antigen is not known. Produced via immunoSEQ multiplex PCR; TCRdb's table is partial and in-frame only. There are some 50,000 clones in the sample; approximately 65% occur only once, and more than 4.5% lies in the top ten. Germline V lookup: CDR1 MNHEY, CDR2 SVGAGI. The CDR3 is made up of 14 amino acids. V shed 6 bases, J shed 2 bases, and the junction held 0 bases outside the gene matches. The time point was: week 47, end of study. Doses of 300 ug of mutant IDH1 20-mer peptide were given with topical imiquimod. The source of the sample is a study of a mutant IDH1 vaccine in newly diagnosed glioma.

This TCR came from a man aged 35 to 55 with glioma. Some clones in this sample may be carry-over from other donors' samples. The chain carries TRBV6-5 and TRBJ1-6; 8 bases fit TRBD1. The starting material was peripheral blood mononuclear cells (PBMCs), obtained from a glioma patient whose treatment included an IDH1 peptide vaccine. CDR3 DNA: TGTGCCAGCAGGGGACAGGCCTATAATTCACCCCTCCACTTT. It translates to CASRGQAYNSPLHF.